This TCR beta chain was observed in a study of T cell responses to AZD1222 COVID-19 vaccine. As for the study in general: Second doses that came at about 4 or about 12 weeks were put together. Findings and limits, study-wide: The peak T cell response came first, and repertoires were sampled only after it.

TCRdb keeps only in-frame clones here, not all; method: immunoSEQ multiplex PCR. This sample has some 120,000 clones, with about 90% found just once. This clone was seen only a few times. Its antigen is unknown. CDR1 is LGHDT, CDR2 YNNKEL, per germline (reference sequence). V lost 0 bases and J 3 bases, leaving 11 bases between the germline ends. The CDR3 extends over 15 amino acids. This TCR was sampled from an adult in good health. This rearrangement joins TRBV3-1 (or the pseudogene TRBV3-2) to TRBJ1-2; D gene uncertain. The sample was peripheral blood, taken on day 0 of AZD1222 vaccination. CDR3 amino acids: CASSQEGRRHYGYTF. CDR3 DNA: TGTGCCAGCAGCCAAGAGGGCAGGCGCCACTATGGCTACACCTTC.